This TCR beta chain derives from a study of T-cell reconstitution after alpha-beta-depleted transplantation in children. Study-wide results and limits: Reports say that about two months after transplant, the alpha-beta T cells came out of several hundred graft clones that had expanded. Once a year had passed after transplant, T-cell counts and diversity came mostly from newly produced T cells. TCRbeta diversity was high at day 60 in some patients (a result of surviving recipient T cells and thymic progenitors).

Worth noting for this clonotype: Its antigen is not identified.

V trimming: 4 bases; J trimming: 4 bases; junction bases outside the gene matches: 5. The CDR3 covers 14 residues. Looked up from germline, CDR1 is DFQATT and CDR2 is SNEGSKA (reference sequence). Unique molecular identifiers were used in preparing the TCRbeta library. TCRdb re-called the PCR reads with MiXCR, one entry per CDR3 protein. The repertoire holds around 580,000 distinct CDR3 sequences, over 25% seen once, with 35% to 40% in the top ten. The sequences come from PBMCs, collected before TCRalphabeta/CD19-depleted stem cell transplant. The TCR sequence derives from a boy younger than two with Wiskott-Aldrich syndrome, due to receive a stem cell transplant. This chain links TRBV20-1 with TRBJ2-1; TRBD2 matches at 9 bases. CDR3 DNA: TGCAGTGCTATTAGCGGGAGCCTTTACAATGAGCAGTTCTTC. This codes for CSAISGSLYNEQFF.